The 2 T cell receptor beta chains reported below all come from one sample, sequenced in a study of shared clonotypes between healthy human individuals. The assay was immunoSEQ multiplex PCR, and TCRdb's table has in-frame clones only and misses some. The data contain 550,000 to 600,000 clones, roughly 98% of them singletons. Naive CD8 cells were CD45RO-negative, positively selected for CCR7, excluding terminally differentiated effector memory CD45RA+ cells. Sequencing input: naive CD8+ T cells sorted from blood. These receptors came from a man aged 25-40 years in good health.

The V call is TRBV11-3, the J call TRBJ2-2; possible D gene TRBD1, 5 bases. Germline values: CDR1 SGHNT, CDR2 YENEEA. V dropped 6 bases and J dropped 8 bases, with 10 bases sitting between them. The CDR3 spans 12 residues. For the CDR3, the DNA is TGTGCCAGCAGGGAAGGGGCGGGGGAGCTGTTTTTT. Amino acid sequence: CASREGAGELFF. The full variable domain, completed using reference TRBV11-3 and TRBJ2-2, is EAGVVQSPRYKIIEKKQPVAFWCNPISGHNTLYWYLQNLGQGPELLIRYENEEAVDDSQLPKDRFSAERLKGVDSTLKIQPAELGDSAVYLCASREGAGELFFGEGSRLTVL.

The V call is TRBV6-1, the J call TRBJ1-1, with TRBD1 matching 8 bases. The CDR3 has 11 residues. Germline V CDR1 and CDR2: MNHNS, SASEGT. Trimming at V came to 6 bases and at J to 11 bases, leaving 5 bases not matched to a gene. CDR3 protein: CASSQGAEAFF. CDR3 bases: TGTGCCAGCAGCCAGGGGGCGGAGGCTTTCTTT.